What follows are 22 T cell receptor beta chains derived from one specimen sequenced in a study of control samples from healthy donors and cancer patients. Assay used: immunoSEQ multiplex PCR; TCRdb lists only in-frame clones, some missing. The table records about 110,000 clones, about four fifths of them present only once. Material: blood. These TCRs come from a woman aged 45-60 years in good health.

This chain joins TRBV3-1 (or the pseudogene TRBV3-2) and TRBJ2-3; D is uncertain. The germline V gene has CDR1 LGHDT and CDR2 YNNKEL (reference sequence). CDR3 length equals 13 residues. Trimming shortened V by 4 bases and J by 4 bases, and 9 bases separated the two germline ends. In DNA, the CDR3 is TGTGCCAGCAGCCTAGAATCGGCAGATACGCAGTATTTT. Its translation: CASSLESADTQYF.

The CDR3 region has the DNA TGTGCCAGCAGTCGAGGACAGGGGACGAACACCGGGGAGCTGTTTTTT. Protein sequence: CASSRGQGTNTGELFF. The chain recombines TRBV6-2 or TRBV6-3 with TRBJ2-2; 9 bases align to TRBD1. The CDR3 sequence is 16 residues long. After removal of 5 bases from V and 0 bases from J, the junction contained 4 bases not matched to a gene. Germline values: CDR1 MNHEY, CDR2 SVGEGT.

The CDR3 sequence is CASSYSGRGNYGYTF. The CDR3 DNA is TGTGCCAGCAGTTACTCGGGGCGAGGGAACTATGGCTACACCTTC. The gene calls are TRBV6-5 and TRBJ1-2; D is perhaps TRBD1 (5 bases). V was trimmed by 0 bases and J by 2 bases, leaving 10 bases between them. The CDR3 runs 15 residues. Looked up from germline, CDR1 is MNHEY and CDR2 is SVGAGI.

A few counts support this clone. V gene TRBV6-1 combines with J gene TRBJ2-7; possibly TRBD1 for D (6 bases). V was cut by 2 bases and J by 3 bases, with 14 bases left in between. Per germline, CDR1 MNHNS and CDR2 SASEGT. The CDR3 has 15 amino acids. DNA for the CDR3: TGTGCCAGCAGTGAACAGGGGCAGGCATACTACGAGCAGTACTTC. Its protein is CASSEQGQAYYEQYF.

V and J are TRBV2 and TRBJ2-7; 9 positions match TRBD1. Unmatched junction bases numbered 7, after V lost 6 bases and J lost 1 base. The CDR3 runs to 15 residues. Germline CDR1 and CDR2: SNHLY and FYNNEI. CDR3 residues: CASRDRDRASYEQYF. The CDR3 DNA reads TGTGCCAGCAGGGACCGGGACAGGGCTTCCTACGAGCAGTACTTC.

This chain links TRBV7-9 with TRBJ2-5; D may be TRBD2 (7 bases). CDR1 is SEHNR and CDR2 is FQNEAQ in the germline V gene (reference sequence). Between the trimmed V and J ends, which lost 1 base and 4 bases, there was a span of 16 bases. This CDR3 comprises 16 residues. CDR3 residues: CASSLDAGAGRETQYF. The CDR3 DNA is TGTGCCAGCAGCTTAGACGCGGGGGCTGGAAGAGAGACCCAGTACTTC. Together with reference TRBV7-9 and TRBJ2-5, the CDR3 gives the full variable domain: DTGVSQNPRHKITKRGQNVTFRCDPISEHNRLYWYRQTLGQGPEFLTYFQNEAQLEKSRLLSDRFSAERPKGSFSTLEIQRTEQGDSAMYLCASSLDAGAGRETQYFGPGTRLLVL.

The chain has TRBV25-1 and TRBJ1-1; D not certain. V dropped 1 base and J dropped 0 bases, with 9 bases sitting between them. CDR3 length: 15 residues. Germline CDR1 is MGHDK and CDR2 is SYGVNS. The CDR3 DNA reads TGTGCCAGCAGTGAATTTGGCAGAGTGAACACTGAAGCTTTCTTT. Its translation: CASSEFGRVNTEAFF.

This chain's CDR3 is CASSETGGPTEAFF. The CDR3 DNA is TGCGCCAGCAGCGAGACAGGGGGCCCCACTGAAGCTTTCTTT. V and J are TRBV5-1 and TRBJ1-1; 10 bases are shared with TRBD1. V dropped 4 bases and J dropped 4; count of bases not matched to a gene: 4. This CDR3 is 14 amino acids long. The germline V gene has CDR1 SGHRS and CDR2 YFSETQ. Combining the CDR3 with reference TRBV5-1 and TRBJ1-1 gives the whole variable domain KAGVTQTPRYLIKTRGQQVTLSCSPISGHRSVSWYQQTPGQGLQFLFEYFSETQRNKGNFPGRFSGRQFSNSRSEMNVSTLELGDSALYLCASSETGGPTEAFFGQGTRLTVV.

The chain uses TRBV5-4 and TRBJ2-3, with a tentative D call TRBD1 (5 bases). V lost 2 bases and J 5 bases, leaving 15 bases between the germline ends. The CDR3 loop spans 15 amino acids. Germline V lookup: CDR1 SGHNT, CDR2 YYREEE (reference sequence). DNA of the CDR3: TGTGCCAGCAGCTTAAGTCAAGGGGTCGGAGATACGCAGTATTTT. Translating it yields CASSLSQGVGDTQYF.

V and J are TRBV2 and TRBJ1-5, with 8 nucleotides matching TRBD1. V was pared by 5 bases and J by 4 bases, with 16 bases of the junction left unmatched. This CDR3 is built from 18 residues. Per germline, CDR1 SNHLY and CDR2 FYNNEI. CDR3 residues: CASSPDLMDRVGNQPQHF. CDR3 coding DNA: TGTGCCAGCAGTCCTGATTTAATGGACAGGGTAGGAAATCAGCCCCAGCATTTT.

This chain uses TRBV6-5 with TRBJ1-1, with a tentative D call TRBD1 (6 bases). The CDR3 spans 15 residues. In germline, CDR1 is MNHEY, CDR2 SVGAGI. Deletions cut 4 bases from V and 5 bases from J, with 17 bases between. The CDR3 DNA is TGTGCCAGCAGTTTCGACTGGGGGCGCAGGACTGAAGCTTTCTTT. This gives the protein CASSFDWGRRTEAFF.

V and J are TRBV11-3 and TRBJ2-1, with 7 nucleotides matching TRBD2. The CDR3 covers 15 residues. With V trimmed by 1 base and J by 1 base, 1 base remained unmatched. The germline V gene has CDR1 SGHNT and CDR2 YENEEA. Here the CDR3 DNA reads TGTGCCAGCAGCTTAGGGCGGGGGTCCTACAATGAGCAGTTCTTC. This translates into CASSLGRGSYNEQFF.

As for this clone: The junction shows a germline mismatch at one end, possibly a read error. The chain has TRBV2 and TRBJ2-7; D could derive from TRBD1 or TRBD2 (5 bases each). Per germline, CDR1 SNHLY and CDR2 FYNNEI. This CDR3 contains 15 residues. This CDR3 is CASSEVDLGVREQYF. CDR3 nucleotide sequence: TGTGCCAGCAGCGAAGTGGACTTGGGGGTTCGGGAGCAGTACTTC. The full variable domain, rest sourced from reference TRBV2 and TRBJ2-7, is EPEVTQTPSHQVTQMGQEVILRCVPISNHLYFYWYRQILGQKVEFLVSFYNNEISEKSEIFDDQFSVERPDGSNFTLKIRSTKLEDSAMYFCASSEVDLGVREQYFGPGTRLTVT.

The chain couples TRBV6-1 to TRBJ2-6; D unresolved. The CDR3 runs to 15 residues. Germline V gene data show CDR1 as MNHNS and CDR2 as SASEGT. V lost 2 bases and J lost 0, with 5 bases in between. DNA of the CDR3: TGTGCCAGCAGTGAACAAAGCTCTGGGGCCAACGTCCTGACTTTC. This translates into CASSEQSSGANVLTF.

This clone has only a few counts. Within the sample, other DNA sequences also encode this same CDR3. The chain links TRBV6-5 to TRBJ1-2, with unresolved D. Trimming removed 4 bases from V and 1 base from J, with 10 bases in between. Germline assignment: CDR1 MNHEY and CDR2 SVGAGI. The CDR3 covers 14 residues. DNA for the CDR3: TGTGCCAGCAGTTCATGGACTGATAACTATGGCTACACCTTC. Translated, it gives CASSSWTDNYGYTF.

For the CDR3, the DNA is TGTGCCAGCAGAGAGACAGGGATGGATTCACCCCTCCACTTT. Its protein product is CASRETGMDSPLHF. This chain connects TRBV7-2 to TRBJ1-6; TRBD1 aligns across 7 bases. This CDR3 comprises 14 residues. The junction had 7 bases not matched to a gene; V was cut back by 6 bases and J by 8 bases. The germline V gene encodes CDR1 SGHTA and CDR2 FQGNSA.

The rearrangement links TRBV28 to TRBJ1-5; weak D call: TRBD1 (5 bases). The germline V gene encodes CDR1 MDHEN and CDR2 SYDVKM. CDR3 length equals 17 residues. V lost 3 bases and J 0 bases, leaving 15 bases between the germline ends. The DNA for the CDR3 is TGTGCCAGCAGTTTCCCGGGACCGCCTTATAGCAATCAGCCCCAGCATTTT. This encodes CASSFPGPPYSNQPQHF.

The CDR3 loop reads CASKPPETAYGYTF. In DNA, the CDR3 is TGTGCCAGCAAACCCCCGGAGACAGCTTATGGCTACACCTTC. V gene TRBV28 combines with J gene TRBJ1-2, with D perhaps matching TRBD1 (5 bases). This CDR3 has 14 residues. The germline V gene has CDR1 MDHEN and CDR2 SYDVKM. The V gene lost 7 bases and the J gene lost 5 bases, with 17 bases spanning the gap.

This chain links TRBV6-7 with TRBJ2-7; 8 bases are a match to TRBD1. TRBV6-7 is an ORF for which the function is uncertain. This CDR3 is 13 amino acids long. Here the CDR3 DNA reads TGTGCTCTATTAGACAGGGGAAGCTACGAGCAGTACTTC. It codes for CALLDRGSYEQYF.

The chain uses TRBV27 and TRBJ2-7; possible D gene TRBD1, 6 bases. Germline assignment: CDR1 MNHEY and CDR2 SMNVEV (reference sequence). The CDR3 is 15 amino acids. With 3 bases removed from V and 0 bases from J, the gap between germline ends came to 12 bases. CDR3 DNA sequence: TGTGCCAGCAGTTTTAGTCAGGGGACCTCCTACGAGCAGTACTTC. Translated: CASSFSQGTSYEQYF.

J is TRBJ2-5 and V is TRBV3-1 (or the pseudogene TRBV3-2), with 11 positions matching TRBD2. Germline loops: CDR1 LGHDT, CDR2 YNNKEL (reference sequence). V shed 0 bases and J 3 bases; nucleotides not matched to a gene: 6. CDR3 size: 17 residues. The CDR3 coding sequence is TGTGCCAGCAGCCAAGATGTACTAGCGGGAGTAGAAGAGACCCAGTACTTC. It encodes CASSQDVLAGVEETQYF.

The V gene is TRBV21-1, the J gene TRBJ2-5; TRBD1 was called by the table and not checked on the DNA. TRBV21-1 is an annotated pseudogene. This CDR3 contains 15 residues. The CDR3 loop reads CASSKGPHSQETQYF. CDR3 in DNA: TGTGCCAGCAGCAAAGGACCCCACAGCCAAGAGACCCAGTACTTC.